This T cell receptor (beta chain) was obtained from a study of OX40 agonist ivuxolimab in advanced cancers. Deletions cut 0 bases from V and 10 bases from J, with 16 bases between. This CDR3 contains 15 residues. Germline CDR1 and CDR2: SGDLS and YYNGEE. Concerning this clone: The antigen is not known.

Only in-frame clones appear in the TCRdb table, and some are missing; sequencing was by immunoSEQ multiplex PCR. The data contain tens of thousands of clones, approximately 91% of them singletons. Study-wide results and limits: People who partly responded at 0.1-3.0 mg/kg had some of the least clonal expansion seen.

The gene calls are TRBV9 and TRBJ1-4; possibly TRBD1 for D (5 bases). This TCR was recovered from an adult with an advanced solid tumor such as melanoma, head and neck, liver or kidney cancer. The sample was CD4+ or CD8+ T cells sorted from blood, taken in a trial of the OX40 agonist ivuxolimab. Written as DNA, the CDR3 is TGTGCCAGCAGCGTAGAATCTGGGACCCCTGGAAAACTGTTTTTT. This gives the protein CASSVESGTPGKLFF. The full variable domain, its missing parts supplied by reference TRBV9 and TRBJ1-4, is DSGVTQTPKHLITATGQRVTLRCSPRSGDLSVYWYQQSLDQGLQFLIQYYNGEERAKGNILERFSAQQFPDLHSELNLSSLELGDSALYFCASSVESGTPGKLFFGSGTQLSVL.